The 12 T cell receptor beta chains in this list originate from one sample, sequenced in a study of blood T cell repertoires in COVID-19 (dated by TCRdb to 2020 to 2021). Receptor libraries were prepared by the immunoSEQ multiplex PCR assay. TCRdb obtained this table from immuneACCESS and retained in-frame rearrangements with V and J assigned. These tables miss some clones; where compared with another copy, unresolved V genes account for less than half of the shortfall, and the remainder is unexplained. The table for this sample lists fewer than 150,000 clones; approximately 90% of them were counted only once. Of the sample, 9.5% to 11% falls within the top ten clones. Material: peripheral blood. These receptors were obtained from an elderly woman with acute or convalescent COVID-19.

J is TRBJ2-1 and V is TRBV5-1, with 11 bases that match TRBD2. CDR1 is SGHRS, CDR2 YFSETQ, per germline. This CDR3 is built from 16 residues. The junction had 4 bases not matched to a gene; V was cut back by 3 bases and J by 2 bases. CDR3 loop: CASSYYSGGAYNEQFF. The CDR3 DNA sequence: TGCGCCAGCAGCTATTATAGCGGGGGGGCCTACAATGAGCAGTTCTTC.

This clone was counted a single time. This chain joins TRBV2 and TRBJ1-4; D is uncertain. Between the trimmed V and J ends, which lost 6 bases and 1 base, there was a span of 9 bases. Germline V gene data show CDR1 as SNHLY and CDR2 as FYNNEI. This CDR3 comprises 14 residues. CDR3 region: CASRARITNEKLFF. In DNA, the CDR3 is TGTGCCAGCAGGGCCAGGATAACTAATGAAAAACTGTTTTTT.

The CDR3 reads CATGAGLSSPLHF. DNA of the CDR3: TGTGCCACAGGGGCAGGGTTGAGCTCACCCCTCCACTTT. V usage is TRBV6-5 and J usage is TRBJ1-6, with D possibly being TRBD1 (6 bases). Deletions cut 10 bases from V and 10 bases from J, with 17 bases between. Germline CDR1 is MNHEY and CDR2 is SVGAGI. This CDR3 has 13 residues.

The rearrangement joins TRBV18 to TRBJ2-5, with D perhaps matching TRBD2 (7 bases). The CDR3 consists of 15 residues. The germline gives CDR1 KGHSH, CDR2 LQKENI. V shed 0 bases and J shed 5 bases, with 13 bases lying between them. CDR3 loop: CASSPPGRGIETQYF. DNA of the CDR3: TGTGCCAGCTCACCACCGGGGAGGGGGATTGAGACCCAGTACTTC.

The V call is TRBV7-9, the J call TRBJ1-1, with D tentatively TRBD1 (6 bases). Germline V gene sequence: CDR1 SEHNR, CDR2 FQNEAQ (reference sequence). With 5 bases removed from V and 5 bases from J, the gap between germline ends came to 15 bases. This CDR3 is 14 amino acids long. The CDR3 protein is CASSPRGGVTEAFF. The CDR3 region has the DNA TGTGCCAGCAGCCCCAGGGGAGGGGTAACTGAAGCTTTCTTT.

This clone was detected once. This rearrangement joins TRBV6-1 to TRBJ1-1; 7 bases are shared with TRBD1. CDR1 MNHNS and CDR2 SASEGT come from the germline V gene. Trimming removed 4 bases from V and 0 bases from J; junction bases left unmatched: 8. The CDR3 sequence is 16 residues long. The CDR3 coding sequence is TGTGCCAGCAGTGGTCTGACAGGGTGGGTGAACACTGAAGCTTTCTTT. As protein: CASSGLTGWVNTEAFF.

The J gene is TRBJ1-1, the V gene TRBV3-1 (or the pseudogene TRBV3-2); tentatively, D is TRBD1 (5 bases). This CDR3 comprises 16 residues. Per the germline V gene, CDR1 is LGHDT and CDR2 is YNNKEL (reference sequence). Trimming shortened V by 3 bases and J by 6 bases, and 20 bases separated the two germline ends. CDR3 bases: TGTGCCAGCAGCCAGAGGCAAAGAGCAAGGGGCTCTGAAGCTTTCTTT. This gives the protein CASSQRQRARGSEAFF.

The chain recombines TRBV3-1 (or the pseudogene TRBV3-2) with TRBJ1-4; the D is unclear. The germline gives CDR1 LGHDT, CDR2 YNNKEL (reference sequence). This CDR3 is built from 11 residues. The V gene lost 5 bases and the J gene lost 5 bases, with 3 bases spanning the gap. The CDR3 loop is CASSSNEKLFF. CDR3 DNA sequence: TGTGCCAGCAGCTCGAATGAAAAACTGTTTTTT.

The chain joins TRBV7-3 to TRBJ2-1; 12 bases line up with TRBD2. CDR3 size: 17 residues. V trimming: 5 bases; J trimming: 9 bases; junction bases outside the gene matches: 14. Germline-derived CDR1 and CDR2 are SGHTA and FQGTGA. The CDR3 sequence is CASSLASGGDPSIEQFF. CDR3 DNA: TGTGCCAGCAGCCTGGCTAGCGGGGGGGATCCGTCCATTGAGCAGTTCTTC. Using reference TRBV7-3 and TRBJ2-1 for the parts outside the CDR3, the full variable domain is GAGVSQTPSNKVTEKGKYVELRCDPISGHTALYWYRQSLGQGPEFLIYFQGTGAADDSGLPNDRFFAVRPEGSVSTLKIQRTERGDSAVYLCASSLASGGDPSIEQFFGPGTRLTVL.

The CDR3 reads CASRRGGGTDTQYF. The CDR3 coding sequence is TGTGCCAGCAGGCGGGGGGGCGGGACAGATACGCAGTATTTT. V usage is TRBV28 and J usage is TRBJ2-3, with 9 nucleotides matching TRBD2. Germline-derived CDR1 and CDR2 are MDHEN and SYDVKM. The CDR3 has 14 residues. V was clipped by 6 bases and J by 3 bases; unmatched bases: 4.

V gene TRBV6-1 combines with J gene TRBJ1-2; 7 bases are shared with TRBD1. After removal of 10 bases from V and 8 bases from J, the junction contained 19 bases not matched to a gene. This CDR3 region has 15 residues. CDR1 and CDR2 (germline): MNHNS, SASEGT. CDR3 in amino acids: CATMTGPTFVEGYTF. CDR3 coding DNA: TGTGCCACCATGACAGGGCCTACCTTTGTTGAGGGCTACACCTTC.

The gene calls are TRBV3-1 (or the pseudogene TRBV3-2) and TRBJ1-4, with 10 bases matching TRBD1. The CDR3 is 18 residues long. Germline V CDR1 and CDR2: LGHDT, YNNKEL (reference sequence). The V gene end was trimmed by 4 bases and the J gene end by 1 base; junction bases not matched to a gene: 9. CDR3 loop: CASSLGTGVRRTNEKLFF. The CDR3 DNA reads TGTGCCAGCAGCCTTGGGACAGGGGTTCGGCGAACTAATGAAAAACTGTTTTTT.